A single sample gave rise to the 17 T cell receptor beta chains below, sequenced in a study of response to subunit inactivated influenza vaccine. Using its own MiXCR run on the RT-PCR reads, TCRdb lists one record per CDR3 protein. Here the sample spans 170,000 or so distinct CDR3 sequences, around 10% being singletons. This material consisted of CD8+ T cells sorted from PBMCs, taken approximately 25 months after vaccination. Receptor source: a man aged 50 to 69 who received an inactivated influenza vaccine.

This clonotype was counted at least ten times. The chain is built from TRBV7-8 and TRBJ2-7; D gene uncertain. From germline, CDR1 is SGHVS and CDR2 FQNEAQ. With 5 bases removed from V and 4 bases from J, the gap between germline ends came to 15 bases. This CDR3 spans 14 amino acids. CDR3 protein: CASSPLGSGYEQYF. DNA for the CDR3: TGTGCCAGCAGCCCCCTGGGGTCGGGTTACGAGCAGTACTTC. The full variable domain, with the rest looked up from reference TRBV7-8 and TRBJ2-7, is GAGVSQSPRYKVAKRGQDVALRCDPISGHVSLFWYQQALGQGPEFLTYFQNEAQLDKSGLPSDRFFAERPEGSVSTLKIQRTQQEDSAVYLCASSPLGSGYEQYFGPGTRLTVT.

This clonotype was counted a few times. The chain employs TRBV7-2 and TRBJ2-3; 8 nucleotides align to TRBD2. Trimming cost V 4 bases and J 3 bases; bases outside gene matches: 3. There are 14 residues in the CDR3. Germline lookup yields CDR1 SGHTA and CDR2 FQGNSA. CDR3 nucleotide sequence: TGTGCCAGCAGCTATACGGGGGGGACAGATACGCAGTATTTT. Translated, it gives CASSYTGGTDTQYF.

By share, this clonotype counts as medium-sized. This rearrangement joins TRBV3-1 to TRBJ2-2; 8 bases are a match to TRBD1. With V trimmed by 4 bases and J by 6 bases, 7 bases remained unmatched. Per germline, CDR1 LGHDT and CDR2 YNNKEL (reference sequence). The CDR3 runs 15 residues. CDR3 nucleotide sequence: TGTGCCAGCAGCCGGACAGGGTTCGTTGCCGGGGAGCTGTTTTTT. The encoded protein is CASSRTGFVAGELFF.

This clonotype was seen only a few times. This chain uses TRBV2 with TRBJ1-5, with D maybe TRBD1 (6 bases). In germline, CDR1 is SNHLY, CDR2 FYNNEI. Between the trimmed V and J ends, which lost 7 bases and 5 bases, there was a span of 12 bases. The CDR3 sequence is 13 residues long. The CDR3 sequence: CASTQGVYQPQHF. The CDR3 nucleotides read TGTGCCAGCACACAGGGTGTTTATCAGCCCCAGCATTTT.

This clonotype was recorded many times. This rearrangement joins TRBV5-1 to TRBJ2-2, with TRBD2 as a possible D gene (6 bases). Looked up from germline, CDR1 is SGHRS and CDR2 is YFSETQ. The V end lost 2 bases, the J end lost 7 bases, and 9 bases lay between the germline ends. The length of the CDR3 is 13 residues. The CDR3 region is CASSFGGNGELFF. In nucleotides, the CDR3 is TGCGCCAGCAGCTTCGGCGGGAACGGGGAGCTGTTTTTT.

As regards this clonotype: Compared with germline, one end of the junction differs, possibly owing to a read error. The rearrangement joins TRBV6-2 or TRBV6-3 to TRBJ2-2; perhaps TRBD1 as D (6 bases). CDR1 MNHEY and CDR2 SVGEGT come from the germline V gene. The CDR3 covers 14 residues. CDR3 residues: CACSREGDAGELFF. Here the CDR3 DNA reads TGTGCCTGCAGCCGCGAGGGGGACGCCGGGGAGCTGTTTTTT.

J is TRBJ2-7 and V is TRBV7-9; 11 positions match TRBD1. The V gene end was trimmed by 10 bases and the J gene end by 6 bases; junction bases not matched to a gene: 11. The CDR3 runs 14 residues. The germline CDR1 and CDR2 sequences are SEHNR and FQNEAQ (reference sequence). CDR3 DNA sequence: TGTGCCACCCGCCCGGACAGGGGGCTGGTCGAGCAGTACTTC. Amino acids: CATRPDRGLVEQYF.

This clonotype occurred a few times. J is TRBJ2-2 and V is TRBV20-1, with D maybe TRBD1 (6 bases). V dropped 6 bases and J dropped 6 bases, with 26 bases sitting between them. Germline loops: CDR1 DFQATT, CDR2 SNEGSKA (reference sequence). The CDR3 extends over 17 amino acids. For the CDR3, the DNA is TGCAGTGCAAGTCCAACCACAGGGAAACGGACTCCCGGGGAGCTGTTTTTT. It translates to CSASPTTGKRTPGELFF.

This sequence joins TRBV7-8 and TRBJ1-1; 8 bases match TRBD1. The CDR3 is made up of 15 amino acids. The germline V gene has CDR1 SGHVS and CDR2 FQNEAQ. J was trimmed by 4 bases and V by 5 bases; bases with no gene match: 9. CDR3 DNA sequence: TGTGCCAGCAGCCGAGAAGGACAGGGCGGCACTGAAGCTTTCTTT. It specifies CASSREGQGGTEAFF. Using reference TRBV7-8 and TRBJ1-1 for the parts outside the CDR3, the full variable domain is GAGVSQSPRYKVAKRGQDVALRCDPISGHVSLFWYQQALGQGPEFLTYFQNEAQLDKSGLPSDRFFAERPEGSVSTLKIQRTQQEDSAVYLCASSREGQGGTEAFFGQGTRLTVV.

This clonotype was counted between two and nine times. The CDR3 DNA reads as TGTGCCAGCAGCTCGGGACTAGCGGGAGTCAGGACCGGGGAGCTGTTTTTT. It codes for CASSSGLAGVRTGELFF. The chain employs TRBV11-1 and TRBJ2-2; TRBD2 aligns across 14 bases. The CDR3 contains 17 residues. J lost 5 bases, V lost 4 bases, and 6 bases had no gene match. Germline V gene lookup returns CDR1 SGHAT and CDR2 FQDESV (reference sequence).

This clonotype was counted ten times or more. V is TRBV18 and J is TRBJ2-5; D remains unclear. CDR3 size: 14 residues. The germline CDR1 and CDR2 sequences are KGHSH and LQKENI. Trimming pared 6 bases from V and 1 base from J, leaving 12 bases between. CDR3 sequence (DNA): TGTGCCAGCTCCCCATTCGAGTCCCAAGAGACCCAGTACTTC. Translating gives CASSPFESQETQYF.

This clonotype has a handful of counts. The chain combines TRBV10-3 with TRBJ2-1, with D uncertain. Trimming stripped 9 bases from V and 7 bases from J, with 31 bases between. Looked up from germline, CDR1 is ENHRY and CDR2 is SYGVKD. The CDR3 length is 18 residues. CDR3 DNA: TGTGCCATAATTTTTTTTACCGGCACTTCCGTTAGGTGGAATGAGCAGTTCTTC. This codes for CAIIFFTGTSVRWNEQFF.

This clonotype was detected a few times. The rearrangement uses TRBV7-2 and TRBJ1-6; unclear D gene. V lost 6 bases and J 0 bases, leaving 15 bases between the germline ends. Germline CDR1 and CDR2: SGHTA and FQGNSA. The CDR3 runs 17 residues. CDR3 in DNA: TGTGCCAGCAGGCCTACCCATACAAGCTCCTATAATTCACCCCTCCACTTT. This sequence encodes CASRPTHTSSYNSPLHF.

The gene calls are TRBV11-2 and TRBJ2-7; TRBD2 aligns across 9 bases. Per the germline V gene, CDR1 is SGHAT and CDR2 is FQNNGV. The CDR3 is 16 residues long. Trimming took 0 bases from V and 4 from J; bases not matched to a gene: 7. The CDR3, as DNA: TGTGCCAGCAGCTTAGAGGTGCTAGCGGGGACTTACGAGCAGTACTTC. Translating it yields CASSLEVLAGTYEQYF.

This clonotype was recorded a few times. In DNA, the CDR3 is TGTGCCAGCAGCTTAGGATTCGAGGGCGTTGGAAACACCATATATTTT. Its translation is CASSLGFEGVGNTIYF. The chain has TRBV11-2 and TRBJ1-3; D is unresolved. With 1 base removed from V and 3 bases from J, the gap between germline ends came to 13 bases. Germline V gene sequence: CDR1 SGHAT, CDR2 FQNNGV. The CDR3 spans 16 residues. Drawing the rest from reference TRBV11-2 and TRBJ1-3, the complete variable domain is EAGVAQSPRYKIIEKRQSVAFWCNPISGHATLYWYQQILGQGPKLLIQFQNNGVVDDSQLPKDRFSAERLKGVDSTLKIQPAKLEDSAVYLCASSLGFEGVGNTIYFGEGSWLTVV.

This clonotype was detected many times. This chain uses TRBV6-2 or TRBV6-3 with TRBJ2-2; no reliable D call. This CDR3 contains 11 residues. Germline V gene sequence: CDR1 MNHEY, CDR2 SVGEGT. The ends were cut back, 7 bases at V and 4 bases at J, with 4 bases in the middle. CDR3 protein: CASKGTGELFF. In DNA, the CDR3 is TGTGCCAGCAAGGGCACCGGGGAGCTGTTTTTT.

The V call is TRBV10-2, the J call TRBJ2-1, with 12 bases fitting TRBD2. V was pared by 4 bases and J by 10 bases, with 5 bases of the junction left unmatched. The V gene's germline CDR1 is WSHSY and CDR2 SAAADI. CDR3 size: 14 residues. The chain's CDR3 is CASSALAGGWEQFF. The CDR3 DNA reads TGCGCCAGCAGTGCACTAGCGGGAGGATGGGAGCAGTTCTTC.